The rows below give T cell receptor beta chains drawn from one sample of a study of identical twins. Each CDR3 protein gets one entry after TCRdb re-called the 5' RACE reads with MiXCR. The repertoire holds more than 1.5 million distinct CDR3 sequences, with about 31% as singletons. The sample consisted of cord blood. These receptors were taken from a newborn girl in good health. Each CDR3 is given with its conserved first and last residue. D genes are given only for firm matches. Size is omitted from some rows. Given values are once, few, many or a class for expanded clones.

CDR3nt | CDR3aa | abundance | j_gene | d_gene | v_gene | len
TGTGCCAGCAGTTTTGGGCAGACTTTCAATCAGCCCCAGCATTTT | CASSFGQTFNQPQHF | once | TRBJ1-5 | - | TRBV28 | 15
TGTGCCAGCAGCCCCAACCGGGACCAATACACCTACGAGCAGTACTTC | CASSPNRDQYTYEQYF | - | TRBJ2-7 | - | TRBV12-3/TRBV12-4 | 16
TGCGCCAGCAGCCAAGAGTGGGGGGACTACGAGCAGTACTTC | CASSQEWGDYEQYF | - | TRBJ2-7 | - | TRBV4-1 | 14
TGTGCCAGCAGTTTAACAGGGAGAGATGACTATGGCTACACCTTC | CASSLTGRDDYGYTF | few | TRBJ1-2 | - | TRBV12-3/TRBV12-4 | 15
TGTGCCAGCAGCTTAGCGCTCTTTGCTAGCGGGAGCCGAGAGACCCAGTACTTC | CASSLALFASGSRETQYF | few | TRBJ2-5 | TRBD2 | TRBV7-2 | 18
TGTGCCAGCAGCCTAGTAGCGGGGCCGTCCTACGAGCAGTACTTC | CASSLVAGPSYEQYF | many | TRBJ2-7 | TRBD2 | TRBV5-1 | 15
TGCAGTGCTAAAGGAGGGGGGGTGAACTATGGCTACACCTTC | CSAKGGGVNYGYTF | few | TRBJ1-2 | - | TRBV20-1 | 14
TGTGCCGGCAGCCAGGGACTAGCGGGACTCTACGAGCAGTACTTC | CAGSQGLAGLYEQYF | - | TRBJ2-7 | TRBD2 | TRBV11-2 | 15
TGCAGTGCTAGGGAAGGGTTCTCCTACAATGAGCAGTTCTTC | CSAREGFSYNEQFF | - | TRBJ2-1 | - | TRBV20-1 | 14
TGTGCCAGCAGTTCCCTTAAGGGACTAGCGGCCCACGAGCAGTACTTC | CASSSLKGLAAHEQYF | - | TRBJ2-7 | TRBD2 | TRBV12-3/TRBV12-4 | 16
TGTGCCAGCAGCCAATCCGGGACAAGCTACACCTTC | CASSQSGTSYTF | - | TRBJ1-2 | - | TRBV16 | 12
TGCAGTGCTAGATGGCAGGGTGGAGAGACCCAGTACTTC | CSARWQGGETQYF | few | TRBJ2-5 | - | TRBV20-1 | 13
TGCGCCAGCAGCTTGGAGGCAGGGGCAACTAATGAAAAACTGTTTTTT | CASSLEAGATNEKLFF | many | TRBJ1-4 | - | TRBV5-1 | 16
TGCGCCAGCAGCCAAGGTCGCGGGGGAGCCACAGATACGCAGTATTTT | CASSQGRGGATDTQYF | - | TRBJ2-3 | TRBD2 | TRBV4-1 | 16
TGCAGTGCCAACCGACACGGGCCTTATGGCTACACCTTC | CSANRHGPYGYTF | few | TRBJ1-2 | - | TRBV20-1 | 13
TGTGCCTGCAGTCGGACTAGCGGAAACAATGAGCAGTTCTTC | CACSRTSGNNEQFF | - | TRBJ2-1 | TRBD2 | TRBV6-5 | 14
TGTGCCAGCAGTCCCCGGGTTAGCGGAAGTGGGGCAGATACGCAGTATTTT | CASSPRVSGSGADTQYF | - | TRBJ2-3 | - | TRBV28 | 17
TGTGCCAGCAGTGATAGTGGGGTCCCAGAGGCCCAGTACTTC | CASSDSGVPEAQYF | - | TRBJ2-5 | - | TRBV6-1 | 14
TGTGCCAGCAGCCGCTGGACAGGGAACGTGAACACCGGGGAGCTGTTTTTT | CASSRWTGNVNTGELFF | - | TRBJ2-2 | TRBD1 | TRBV6-2/TRBV6-3 | 17
TGTGCCAGCAGTTCCCCACTAGCGGGGTACGTCAATGAGCAGTTCTTC | CASSSPLAGYVNEQFF | few | TRBJ2-1 | TRBD2 | TRBV27 | 16
TGTGCCAGCTGCGGTCGGCCCGGGCCTATCAATGAGCAGTTCTTC | CASCGRPGPINEQFF | - | TRBJ2-1 | - | TRBV6-2/TRBV6-3 | 15
TGCAGTGCTAGATCGCGGACCTCCTACGAGCAGTACTTC | CSARSRTSYEQYF | - | TRBJ2-7 | - | TRBV20-1 | 13
TGTGCCAGCAGTTTAGCGACTCGGGGCGGAAGAACCTACGAGCAGTTCTTC | CASSLATRGGRTYEQFF | - | TRBJ2-1 | - | TRBV12-3/TRBV12-4 | 17
TGCAGTGCTAGAGCTTACCTAGCGGGTCGGCTGTACGAGCAGTACTTC | CSARAYLAGRLYEQYF | many | TRBJ2-7 | TRBD2 | TRBV20-1 | 16
TGCAGTACAAGGACTAGCGGGAGTGTTGGCTCCTACAATGAGCAGTTCTTC | CSTRTSGSVGSYNEQFF | - | TRBJ2-1 | TRBD2 | TRBV20-1 | 17
TGCGCCAGCAGCCAAAGTGGTTTCCGATACGGGTTTGGGAATGAGCAGTTCTTC | CASSQSGFRYGFGNEQFF | - | TRBJ2-1 | - | TRBV4-1 | 18
TGTGCCAGCACTTCTGGTCGGGACTACACCTTC | CASTSGRDYTF | few | TRBJ1-2 | - | TRBV27 | 11
TGTGCCAGCAGTGACCGCAGGGTAACTAATGAAAAACTGTTTTTT | CASSDRRVTNEKLFF | - | TRBJ1-4 | - | TRBV25-1 | 15
TGTGCCAGCAGTTACTTGGGACACTCTGGAAACACCATATATTTT | CASSYLGHSGNTIYF | few | TRBJ1-3 | - | TRBV6-5 | 15
TGCGCCAGCAGCTTGGGACACGGAGATACGCAGTATTTT | CASSLGHGDTQYF | - | TRBJ2-3 | - | TRBV5-1 | 13
TGTGCCGTCAGTAGCGCCTCCTACGAGCAGTACTTC | CAVSSASYEQYF | - | TRBJ2-7 | - | TRBV10-3 | 12